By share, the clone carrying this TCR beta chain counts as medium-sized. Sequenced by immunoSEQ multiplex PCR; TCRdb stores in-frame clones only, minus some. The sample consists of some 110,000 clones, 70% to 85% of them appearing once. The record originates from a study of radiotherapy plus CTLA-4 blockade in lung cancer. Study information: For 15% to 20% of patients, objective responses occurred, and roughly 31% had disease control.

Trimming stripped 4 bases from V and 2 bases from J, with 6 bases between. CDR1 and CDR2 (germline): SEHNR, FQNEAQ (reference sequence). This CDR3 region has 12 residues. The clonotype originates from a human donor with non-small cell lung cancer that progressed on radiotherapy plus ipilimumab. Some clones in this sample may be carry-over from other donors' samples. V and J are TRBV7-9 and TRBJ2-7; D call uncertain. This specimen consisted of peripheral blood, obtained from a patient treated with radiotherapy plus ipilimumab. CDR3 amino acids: CASSSQTYEQYF. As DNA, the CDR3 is TGTGCCAGCAGCTCTCAGACCTACGAGCAGTACTTC.